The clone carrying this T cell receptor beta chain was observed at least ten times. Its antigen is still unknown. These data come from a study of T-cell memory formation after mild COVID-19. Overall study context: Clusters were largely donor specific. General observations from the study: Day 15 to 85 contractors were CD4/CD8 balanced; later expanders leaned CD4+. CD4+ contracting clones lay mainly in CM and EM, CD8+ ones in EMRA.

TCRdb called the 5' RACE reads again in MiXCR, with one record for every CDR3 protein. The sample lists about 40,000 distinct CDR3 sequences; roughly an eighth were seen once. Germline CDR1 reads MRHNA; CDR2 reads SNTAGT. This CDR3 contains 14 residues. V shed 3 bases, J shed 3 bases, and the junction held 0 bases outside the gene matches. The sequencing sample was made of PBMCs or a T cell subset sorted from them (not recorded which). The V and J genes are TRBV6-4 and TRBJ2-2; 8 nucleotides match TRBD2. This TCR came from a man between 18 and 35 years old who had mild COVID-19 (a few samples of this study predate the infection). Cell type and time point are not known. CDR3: CASSERGDTGELFF. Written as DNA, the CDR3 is TGTGCCAGCAGTGAGCGGGGGGACACCGGGGAGCTGTTTTTT.